The 14 T cell receptor beta chains below were found in one sample sequenced in a study of cytomegalovirus exposure and HLA in healthy donors. Primers included in the PCR were 60 Vbeta and 13 Jbeta primers. This table comes from immunoSEQ multiplex PCR, and its TCRdb copy is limited to in-frame clones, with some not included. This table has about 120,000 clones, around two thirds appearing once. What was sequenced was PBMCs. Every receptor here comes from a human donor in good health.

The chain uses TRBV29-1 and TRBJ2-5, with TRBD1 identical over 7 bases. CDR3 size: 11 residues. V shed 6 bases and J 6 bases; nucleotides not matched to a gene: 4. Germline CDR1 SQVTM, CDR2 ANQGSEA. The CDR3 DNA reads TGCAGCGTCGACAGGGAAAAGACCCAGTACTTC. It is translated as CSVDREKTQYF.

This rearrangement joins TRBV6-1 to TRBJ2-1, with 9 bases aligning to TRBD2. Germline V gene lookup returns CDR1 MNHNS and CDR2 SASEGT. Germline trimming cut 2 bases from V and 0 bases from J; bases unmatched to any gene: 14. The length of the CDR3 is 20 residues. CDR3 DNA sequence: TGTGCCAGCAGTGAAAACGGCGGGAGGGACTATCGCAGCTCCTACAATGAGCAGTTCTTC. Its protein is CASSENGGRDYRSSYNEQFF.

In this sample, this clone turned up a few times. This chain connects TRBV21-1 to TRBJ2-7; the D call TRBD1 from the table was never checked on the DNA. TRBV21-1 is a documented pseudogene. The CDR3 is 18 residues long. As DNA, the CDR3 is TGTGCCAGCAGCAAATTCGCGGAATGGCAGGGGGTCCTCTACGAGCAGTACTTC. Its translation: CASSKFAEWQGVLYEQYF.

The V call is TRBV25-1, the J call TRBJ2-7, with D possibly being TRBD1 (6 bases). The CDR3 has 15 amino acids. The germline V and J ends were trimmed by 5 bases and 3 bases, with 17 bases remaining between them. Germline CDR1 MGHDK, CDR2 SYGVNS. DNA of the CDR3: TGTGCCAGCAGTTTCTCCGGGGCACAGGGCTACGAGCAGTACTTC. Protein sequence: CASSFSGAQGYEQYF.

The V and J genes are TRBV15 and TRBJ2-3; no clear D. Germline-derived CDR1 and CDR2 are LNHNV and YYDKDF (reference sequence). Trimming pared 8 bases from V and 1 base from J, leaving 13 bases between. This CDR3 is built from 14 residues. The CDR3 reads CATRDIGGTDTQYF. In DNA form, the CDR3 reads TGTGCCACCCGTGATATCGGAGGCACAGATACGCAGTATTTT.

The chain joins TRBV4-3 to TRBJ2-7, with D perhaps matching TRBD1 (5 bases). The CDR3 sequence is 16 residues long. Between the trimmed V and J ends, which lost 0 bases and 5 bases, there was a span of 17 bases. Germline V gene lookup returns CDR1 LGHNA and CDR2 YSLEER. In nucleotides, the CDR3 is TGCGCCAGCAGCCAAGATCTCCCAGGGCGAAGGAACGAGCAGTACTTC. It yields the protein CASSQDLPGRRNEQYF.

The gene calls are TRBV19 and TRBJ2-3; TRBD2 is a possible D gene (6 bases). This CDR3 is 16 amino acids long. Trimming stripped 5 bases from V and 0 bases from J, with 15 bases between. CDR1 LNHDA and CDR2 SQIVND come from the germline V gene (reference sequence). The CDR3 DNA sequence: TGTGCCAGTAGTCCTGGGACTCGACGGAGCACAGATACGCAGTATTTT. It specifies CASSPGTRRSTDTQYF.

A word on this clone: The junction shows a germline mismatch at one end, possibly a read error. The chain has TRBV30 and TRBJ1-3, with unresolved D. Per germline, CDR1 GTSNPN and CDR2 SVGIG (reference sequence). The CDR3 loop spans 13 amino acids. The CDR3 spells CACVRVSRNAIYF. Here the CDR3 DNA reads TGTGCCTGCGTAAGAGTCTCTAGAAACGCCATATATTTT.

This clone has more than one count but fewer than ten. The chain joins TRBV6-1 to TRBJ2-7; possible D gene TRBD2, 5 bases. Germline assignment: CDR1 MNHNS and CDR2 SASEGT. V lost 0 bases and J 0 bases, leaving 12 bases between the germline ends. The CDR3 runs 16 residues. The CDR3, as DNA: TGTGCCAGCAGTGAAGCGGGGAGTCAGAGCTCCTACGAGCAGTACTTC. Protein sequence: CASSEAGSQSSYEQYF.

The chain has TRBV28 and TRBJ1-1; D is unresolved. This CDR3 spans 12 amino acids. Germline V lookup: CDR1 MDHEN, CDR2 SYDVKM. Trimming removed 3 bases from V and 6 bases from J, with 8 bases in between. In DNA form, the CDR3 reads TGTGCCAGCAGTTTTCGACAATCTGAAGCTTTCTTT. Protein product: CASSFRQSEAFF.

This chain connects TRBV6-1 to TRBJ1-5, with D possibly TRBD1 on 5 matching bases. Trimming removed 7 bases at V and 7 bases at J, with 17 bases between. The CDR3 is 14 amino acids. Germline assignment: CDR1 MNHNS and CDR2 SASEGT. CDR3 in DNA: TGTGCCAGCATCGAGGGGCACGGGAGGCAGCCCCAGCATTTT. It encodes CASIEGHGRQPQHF.

J is TRBJ1-3 and V is TRBV6-5, with 9 bases fitting TRBD1. Trimming removed 4 bases from V and 3 bases from J; junction bases left unmatched: 7. This CDR3 comprises 16 residues. In germline, CDR1 is MNHEY, CDR2 SVGAGI. CDR3 nucleotides: TGTGCCAGCAGTTTCGGGACAGGGAAGAGTGGAAACACCATATATTTT. It specifies CASSFGTGKSGNTIYF.

This clone came up a few times. CDR3 loop: CASSEQGQGRINYGYTF. As DNA, the CDR3 is TGTGCCAGCAGCGAACAGGGGCAGGGGCGAATTAACTATGGCTACACCTTC. This chain uses TRBV28 with TRBJ1-2, with TRBD1 matching over 7 bases. The CDR3 spans 17 residues. CDR1 is MDHEN and CDR2 is SYDVKM in the germline V gene. J lost 1 base, V lost 6 bases, and 14 bases had no gene match.

The chain uses TRBV28 and TRBJ1-1; the D is unclear. Germline assignment: CDR1 MDHEN and CDR2 SYDVKM. CDR3 length: 13 residues. V dropped 6 bases and J dropped 1 base, with 9 bases sitting between them. The CDR3 nucleotides are TGTGCCAGCAGCCGCTATGAGAACACTGAAGCTTTCTTT. As protein: CASSRYENTEAFF.